Below are 27 T cell receptor beta chains sequenced from a single sample in a study of cytomegalovirus exposure and HLA in healthy donors. Amplification used 60 Vbeta primers and 13 Jbeta primers. This table comes from immunoSEQ multiplex PCR, and its TCRdb copy is limited to in-frame clones, with some not included. The sample lists 100,000 or so clones; approximately 72% were seen once. Source material: PBMCs. The receptor set was obtained from a man aged 30-40 years in good health and CMV-seronegative.

This rearrangement joins TRBV5-8 to TRBJ1-2; D unresolved. The CDR3 has 15 amino acids. CDR1 is SGHTS, CDR2 YDEGEE, per germline. V lost 4 bases and J lost 3, with 16 bases in between. The CDR3 protein is CASSLGAPVDYGYTF. The DNA of the CDR3 is TGTGCCAGCAGCCTGGGCGCGCCGGTGGACTATGGCTACACCTTC.

The chain has TRBV21-1 and TRBJ2-1; the table assigns TRBD2, which was not confirmed against the DNA. TRBV21-1 is described as a pseudogene. There are 19 residues in the CDR3. CDR3 nucleotide sequence: TGTGCCAGCAGCAAACCCGGGACTAGCGGCCTAAGCTCCTACAATGAGCAGTTCTTC. The encoded protein is CASSKPGTSGLSSYNEQFF.

The CDR3 loop reads CASSHKTSGKADTQYF. The DNA of the CDR3 is TGTGCCAGCAGCCATAAGACTAGCGGGAAGGCAGATACGCAGTATTTT. This sequence joins TRBV27 and TRBJ2-3; TRBD2 agrees at 11 bases. This CDR3 has 16 residues. Germline lookup yields CDR1 MNHEY and CDR2 SMNVEV (reference sequence). The junction had 9 bases not matched to a gene; V was cut back by 6 bases and J by 4 bases.

The rearrangement uses TRBV29-1 and TRBJ1-1, with 8 bases lining up with TRBD1. CDR1 is SQVTM and CDR2 is ANQGSEA in the germline V gene. This CDR3 has 14 residues. With 7 bases clipped from V and 1 base from J, the junction kept 8 bases outside the gene matches. Here the CDR3 DNA reads TGCAGCGCCCTCGGGGGGACAGGGAACACTGAAGCTTTCTTT. Its translation: CSALGGTGNTEAFF.

A few counts support this clone. This chain connects TRBV28 to TRBJ1-1; unclear D gene. Between the trimmed V and J ends, which lost 2 bases and 4 bases, there was a span of 5 bases. CDR1 MDHEN and CDR2 SYDVKM come from the germline V gene. The CDR3 has 12 amino acids. The CDR3 here is CASSLVGTEAFF. The DNA of the CDR3 is TGTGCCAGCAGTTTAGTCGGCACTGAAGCTTTCTTT.

The gene calls are TRBV2 and TRBJ2-5; D possibly corresponds to TRBD1 (6 bases). The J call may be wrong; the DNA end is better matched by TRBJ2-7. This CDR3 has 14 residues. CDR1 is SNHLY, CDR2 FYNNEI, per germline. In DNA, the CDR3 is TGTGCCAGCAGACCAGGGGTCCAAGCCTACGAGCAGTACTTC. Its protein is CASRPGVQAYEQYF.

The V and J genes are TRBV15 and TRBJ1-6; D might be TRBD1 (5 bases). In germline, CDR1 is LNHNV, CDR2 YYDKDF (reference sequence). The CDR3 runs 14 residues. V was shortened by 1 base and J by 5 bases, with 6 bases between the two germline ends. CDR3 sequence (DNA): TGTGCCACCAGCAGAGGACAGAATAATTCACCCCTCCACTTT. As protein: CATSRGQNNSPLHF.

The chain links TRBV29-1 to TRBJ1-1, with D tentatively TRBD1 (5 bases). The CDR3 contains 11 residues. Trimming removed 4 bases from V and 6 bases from J, with 9 bases in between. The germline gives CDR1 SQVTM, CDR2 ANQGSEA. CDR3: CSVVRGPEAFF. DNA of the CDR3: TGCAGCGTTGTAAGGGGCCCTGAAGCTTTCTTT.

V usage is TRBV6-1 and J usage is TRBJ1-4, with D possibly being TRBD1 (5 bases). The CDR3 is 15 amino acids. The germline V gene encodes CDR1 MNHNS and CDR2 SASEGT. V lost 6 bases, J lost 7 bases, and 18 bases lay in between. CDR3 DNA sequence: TGTGCCAGCAGCCCCCTTTTAGGGGTGCGTGAAAAACTGTTTTTT. This translates into CASSPLLGVREKLFF.

J is TRBJ2-7 and V is TRBV6-6, with TRBD1 matching 8 bases. This CDR3 has 15 amino acids. CDR1 is MNHNY, CDR2 SVGAGI, per germline (reference sequence). V lost 6 bases to trimming and J lost 0 bases; unmatched junction nucleotides: 7. Here the CDR3 reads CASSNQGASSYEQYF. The CDR3 bases are TGTGCCAGCAGCAACCAGGGGGCAAGCTCCTACGAGCAGTACTTC.

This chain connects TRBV28 to TRBJ2-7; D may be TRBD1 (5 bases). Trimming removed 6 bases at V and 2 bases at J, with 14 bases between. Germline V gives CDR1 MDHEN, CDR2 SYDVKM. The CDR3 runs to 14 residues. The CDR3 sequence is CASSPTALAYEQYF. The DNA for the CDR3 is TGTGCCAGCAGCCCGACAGCGTTGGCCTACGAGCAGTACTTC. Full variable domain (rest looked up from reference TRBV28 and TRBJ2-7): DVKVTQSSRYLVKRTGEKVFLECVQDMDHENMFWYRQDPGLGLRLIYFSYDVKMKEKGDIPEGYSVSREKKERFSLILESASTNQTSMYLCASSPTALAYEQYFGPGTRLTVT.

The J gene is TRBJ1-1, the V gene TRBV28; tentative D call: TRBD1 (6 bases). The length of the CDR3 is 16 residues. The germline V gene has CDR1 MDHEN and CDR2 SYDVKM. Trimming shortened V by 6 bases and J by 3 bases, and 20 bases separated the two germline ends. The CDR3: CASSPDRRRSYTEAFF. Here the CDR3 DNA reads TGTGCCAGCAGCCCCGACAGGCGGCGGAGTTACACTGAAGCTTTCTTT.

J is TRBJ2-3 and V is TRBV29-1, with 7 bases aligning to TRBD2. The CDR3 runs to 14 residues. Per the germline V gene, CDR1 is SQVTM and CDR2 is ANQGSEA. With V trimmed by 3 bases and J by 3 bases, 6 bases remained unmatched. The DNA for the CDR3 is TGCAGCGTTGAGGGGAGGGCAGGGACAGATACGCAGTATTTT. The encoded protein is CSVEGRAGTDTQYF.

This CDR3 reads CASPRGDSSGESPLHF. The CDR3 DNA follows: TGTGCCAGCCCCCGCGGGGATTCGTCGGGGGAGTCACCCCTCCACTTT. The chain carries TRBV6-4 and TRBJ1-6; weak D call: TRBD1 (5 bases). V lost 8 bases, J lost 10 bases, and 24 bases lay in between. This CDR3 is built from 16 residues. CDR1 and CDR2 (germline): MRHNA, SNTAGT.

The V and J genes are TRBV5-4 and TRBJ1-1, with D unclear. Germline V gene sequence: CDR1 SGHNT, CDR2 YYREEE (reference sequence). The CDR3 spans 15 residues. V shed 4 bases and J shed 2 bases, with 15 bases lying between them. The CDR3 protein is CASSPAGGRNTEAFF. The CDR3 nucleotides are TGTGCCAGCAGCCCTGCAGGAGGTCGCAACACTGAAGCTTTCTTT.

The chain uses TRBV27 and TRBJ2-7; 14 bases match TRBD2. Germline CDR1 reads MNHEY; CDR2 reads SMNVEV (reference sequence). J was trimmed by 2 bases and V by 6 bases; bases with no gene match: 3. This CDR3 comprises 15 residues. As DNA, the CDR3 is TGTGCCAGCAGACAGGGACTAGCGGGGGCCTACGAGCAGTACTTC. Its translation: CASRQGLAGAYEQYF.

This clone was observed a handful of times. The chain carries TRBV18 and TRBJ1-1, with D possibly being TRBD1 (5 bases). This CDR3 is 14 amino acids long. The germline V gene has CDR1 KGHSH and CDR2 LQKENI. The ends were cut back, 4 bases at V and 0 bases at J, with 9 bases in the middle. CDR3 protein: CASSLTALNTEAFF. The CDR3 nucleotides read TGTGCCAGCTCACTGACAGCTTTGAACACTGAAGCTTTCTTT.

V gene TRBV6-5 combines with J gene TRBJ1-1; D gene unclear. Trimming removed 5 bases at V and 10 bases at J, with 20 bases between. Per germline, CDR1 MNHEY and CDR2 SVGAGI. The CDR3 has 14 amino acids. The CDR3 DNA follows: TGTGCCAGCAGTGAAGTGGAGGCCGAACCGGGAGCTTTCTTT. Its protein is CASSEVEAEPGAFF.

J is TRBJ1-2 and V is TRBV19; tentatively, D is TRBD1 (5 bases). Trimming cost V 5 bases and J 1 base, with 11 bases left between them. This CDR3 has 14 residues. Germline loops: CDR1 LNHDA, CDR2 SQIVND (reference sequence). The CDR3 spells CASSSGYSNYGYTF. CDR3 DNA sequence: TGTGCCAGTAGTTCAGGGTACAGTAACTATGGCTACACCTTC.

The CDR3 reads CASSPFGGGEYF. As DNA, the CDR3 is TGTGCCAGCAGCCCCTTCGGCGGGGGGGAGTACTTC. The rearrangement links TRBV14 to TRBJ2-5; 9 nucleotides line up with TRBD2. The CDR3 extends over 12 amino acids. The V gene end was trimmed by 4 bases and the J gene end by 12 bases; junction bases not matched to a gene: 6. Germline lookup yields CDR1 SGHDN and CDR2 FVKESK.

The chain employs TRBV30 and TRBJ2-7; a possible D gene is TRBD1 (5 bases). Per the germline V gene, CDR1 is GTSNPN and CDR2 is SVGIG (reference sequence). The CDR3 totals 14 residues. With 1 base removed from V and 6 bases from J, the gap between germline ends came to 16 bases. The CDR3 is CAWSASGRAAEQYF. CDR3 nucleotide sequence: TGTGCCTGGAGTGCTTCCGGCAGGGCAGCCGAGCAGTACTTC.

The sample holds one count of this clone. The chain recombines TRBV2 with TRBJ2-5; TRBD2 is a possible D gene (6 bases). The CDR3 extends over 17 amino acids. The V end lost 0 bases, the J end lost 2 bases, and 16 bases lay between the germline ends. Germline V CDR1 and CDR2: SNHLY, FYNNEI. CDR3 sequence (DNA): TGTGCCAGCAGTGAAGCGCCAACGGGAGTGGGACAAGAGACCCAGTACTTC. Its translation is CASSEAPTGVGQETQYF.

This chain links TRBV2 with TRBJ2-5, with D perhaps matching TRBD1 (5 bases). This CDR3 region has 14 residues. The V end lost 2 bases, the J end lost 5 bases, and 12 bases lay between the germline ends. Germline V gene data show CDR1 as SNHLY and CDR2 as FYNNEI. DNA of the CDR3: TGTGCCAGCAGTGAAACGGTGGGGCTGGAGACCCAGTACTTC. Its protein product is CASSETVGLETQYF.

The J gene is TRBJ1-6, the V gene TRBV9; 9 positions match TRBD1. CDR3 length: 15 residues. Germline CDR1 is SGDLS and CDR2 is YYNGEE. Trimming at V came to 2 bases and at J to 10 bases, leaving 7 bases not matched to a gene. CDR3 sequence reads: CASSVGQGGESPLHF. CDR3 nucleotides: TGTGCCAGCAGCGTGGGACAGGGAGGAGAATCACCCCTCCACTTT.

The V call is TRBV5-1, the J call TRBJ1-5; D uncertain. The CDR3 has 15 amino acids. In germline, CDR1 is SGHRS, CDR2 YFSETQ. Trimming cost V 0 bases and J 0 bases, with 7 bases left between them. CDR3 sequence reads: CASSLGQNSNQPQHF. The CDR3 nucleotides are TGCGCCAGCAGCTTGGGACAAAATAGCAATCAGCCCCAGCATTTT.

This chain uses TRBV19 with TRBJ1-1; the D gene is possibly TRBD1 (6 bases). The V gene's germline CDR1 is LNHDA and CDR2 SQIVND (reference sequence). The V end was cut by 5 bases, the J end by 1 base, with 11 bases between. The CDR3 is made up of 14 amino acids. This CDR3 reads CASSARDKNTEAFF. CDR3 nucleotide sequence: TGTGCCAGTAGTGCCCGGGACAAGAACACTGAAGCTTTCTTT.

Comment on this clone: The conserved final phenylalanine or tryptophan is absent from the CDR3, which likely points to a read error. The CDR3 DNA is TGTGCCTGGACTCCCACAGGGGGCTTGGGAGATACGCAGTATGTT. This gives the protein CAWTPTGGLGDTQYV. The chain links TRBV30 to TRBJ2-3; 9 bases are shared with TRBD1. Germline values: CDR1 GTSNPN, CDR2 SVGIG (reference sequence). The CDR3 is 15 residues long. V shed 4 bases, J shed 5 bases, and the junction held 10 bases outside the gene matches.